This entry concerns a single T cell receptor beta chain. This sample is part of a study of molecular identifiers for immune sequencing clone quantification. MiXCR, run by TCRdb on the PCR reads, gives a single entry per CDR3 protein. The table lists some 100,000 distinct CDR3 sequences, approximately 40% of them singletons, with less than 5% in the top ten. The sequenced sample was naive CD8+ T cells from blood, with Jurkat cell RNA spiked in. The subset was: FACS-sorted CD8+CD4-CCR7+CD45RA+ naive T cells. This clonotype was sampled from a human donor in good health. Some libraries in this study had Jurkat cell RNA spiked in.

In nucleotides, the CDR3 is TGCGCCAGCAGCTTAGGGACAACCTACAATGAGCAGTTCTTC. Its translation: CASSLGTTYNEQFF. V usage is TRBV5-1 and J usage is TRBJ2-1; tentatively, D is TRBD1 (6 bases). Trimming took 2 bases from V and 2 from J, leaving 8 bases between them. The CDR3 contains 14 residues. Per germline, CDR1 SGHRS and CDR2 YFSETQ.